This note documents a single T cell receptor beta chain sequence. The germline V and J ends were trimmed by 8 bases and 7 bases, with 13 bases remaining between them. Germline V gene data show CDR1 as SGHRS and CDR2 as YFSETQ. This CDR3 is built from 13 residues. TCRdb analysed the RACE reads with MiXCR anew, one entry per CDR3 protein. The sample carries around 380,000 distinct CDR3 sequences, approximately 5.1% recorded once. This sample's time point: patch test 1, 2 weeks after DPC sensitization. Indicated treatment: therapeutic diphenylcyclopropenone sensitization with weekly scalp DPC. The record originates from a study of human T cells and chemical hapten exposure. About the study: Patch tests put 0.01% DPC on the upper back, read at 6 days.

This TCR derives from a woman aged 45-65 years with alopecia areata. Some clones in this sample may be carry-over from other donors' samples. The input for sequencing was whole blood, taken in connection with sensitization to the hapten diphenylcyclopropenone (DPC). The V call is TRBV5-1, the J call TRBJ1-6; D is perhaps TRBD1 (6 bases). The CDR3 region has the DNA TGCGCCAGTGGACAGTCCGGCAATTCACCCCTCCACTTT. It translates to CASGQSGNSPLHF. The entire variable domain, with the rest obtained from reference TRBV5-1 and TRBJ1-6, is as follows: KAGVTQTPRYLIKTRGQQVTLSCSPISGHRSVSWYQQTPGQGLQFLFEYFSETQRNKGNFPGRFSGRQFSNSRSEMNVSTLELGDSALYLCASGQSGNSPLHFGNGTRLTVT.